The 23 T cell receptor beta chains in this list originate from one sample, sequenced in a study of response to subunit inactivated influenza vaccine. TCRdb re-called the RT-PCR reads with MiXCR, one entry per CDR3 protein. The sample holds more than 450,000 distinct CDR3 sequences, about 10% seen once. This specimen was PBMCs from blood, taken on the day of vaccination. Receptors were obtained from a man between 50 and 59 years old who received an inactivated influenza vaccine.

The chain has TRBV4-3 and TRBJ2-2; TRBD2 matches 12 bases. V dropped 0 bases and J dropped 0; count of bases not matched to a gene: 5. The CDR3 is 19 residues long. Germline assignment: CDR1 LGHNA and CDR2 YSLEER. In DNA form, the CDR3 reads TGCGCCAGCAGCCAAGAAACTAGCGGGAGGTGGGCGAACACCGGGGAGCTGTTTTTT. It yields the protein CASSQETSGRWANTGELFF.

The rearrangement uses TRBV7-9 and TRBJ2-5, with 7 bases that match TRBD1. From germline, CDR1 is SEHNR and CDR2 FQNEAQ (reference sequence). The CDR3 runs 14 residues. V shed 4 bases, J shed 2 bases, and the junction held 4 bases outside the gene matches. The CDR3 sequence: CASSSGQLQETQYF. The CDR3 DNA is TGTGCCAGCAGCTCGGGACAGTTGCAAGAGACCCAGTACTTC.

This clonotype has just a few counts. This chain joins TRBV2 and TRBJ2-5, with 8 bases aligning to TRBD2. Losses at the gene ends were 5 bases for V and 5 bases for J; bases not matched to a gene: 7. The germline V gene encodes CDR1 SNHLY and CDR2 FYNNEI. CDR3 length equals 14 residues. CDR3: CASSPGTRSETQYF. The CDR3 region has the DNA TGTGCCAGCAGTCCCGGGACTAGAAGCGAGACCCAGTACTTC.

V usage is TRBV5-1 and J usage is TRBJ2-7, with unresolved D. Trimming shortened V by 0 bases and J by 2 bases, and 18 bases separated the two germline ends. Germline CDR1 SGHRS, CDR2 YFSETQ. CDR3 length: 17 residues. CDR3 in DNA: TGCGCCAGCAGCTTGGGAGAATATTGGCAGGAAACCTACGAGCAGTACTTC. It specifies CASSLGEYWQETYEQYF.

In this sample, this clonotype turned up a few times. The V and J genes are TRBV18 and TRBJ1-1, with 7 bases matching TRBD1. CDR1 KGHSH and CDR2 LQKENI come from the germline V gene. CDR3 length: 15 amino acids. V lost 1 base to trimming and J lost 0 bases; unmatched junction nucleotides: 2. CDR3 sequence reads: CASSPQGQLNTEAFF. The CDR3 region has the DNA TGTGCCAGCTCACCACAGGGACAGCTGAACACTGAAGCTTTCTTT.

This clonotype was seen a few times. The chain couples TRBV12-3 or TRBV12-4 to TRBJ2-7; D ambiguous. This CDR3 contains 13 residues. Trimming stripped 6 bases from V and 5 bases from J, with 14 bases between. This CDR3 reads CASSANSVHEQYF. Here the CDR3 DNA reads TGTGCCAGCAGCGCTAACAGTGTCCACGAGCAGTACTTC.

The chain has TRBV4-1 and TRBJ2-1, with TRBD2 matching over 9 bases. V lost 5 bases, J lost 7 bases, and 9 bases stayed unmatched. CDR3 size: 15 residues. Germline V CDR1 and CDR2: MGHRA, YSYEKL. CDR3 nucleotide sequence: TGCGCCAGCAGCAACGAAGGGCTAGCGGGGAATGAGCAGTTCTTC. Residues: CASSNEGLAGNEQFF.

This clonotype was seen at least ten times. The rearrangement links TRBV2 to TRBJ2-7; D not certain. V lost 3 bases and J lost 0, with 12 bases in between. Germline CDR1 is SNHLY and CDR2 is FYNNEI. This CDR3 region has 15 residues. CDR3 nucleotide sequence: TGTGCCAGCAGTGAGACCCGCGGTAGCTCCTACGAGCAGTACTTC. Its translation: CASSETRGSSYEQYF.

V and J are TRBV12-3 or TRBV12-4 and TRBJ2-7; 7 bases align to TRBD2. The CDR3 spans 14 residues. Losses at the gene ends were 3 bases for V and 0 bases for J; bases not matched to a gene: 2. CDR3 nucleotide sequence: TGTGCCAGCAGTTTCGGACTAGTCTCCTACGAGCAGTACTTC. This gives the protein CASSFGLVSYEQYF.

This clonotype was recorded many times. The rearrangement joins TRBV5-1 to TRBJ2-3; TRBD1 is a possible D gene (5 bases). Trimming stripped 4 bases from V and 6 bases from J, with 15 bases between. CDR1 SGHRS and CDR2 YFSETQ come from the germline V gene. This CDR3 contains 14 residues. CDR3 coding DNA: TGCGCCAGCAGCCGAGACAGCTTCTCCGATACGCAGTATTTT. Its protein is CASSRDSFSDTQYF.

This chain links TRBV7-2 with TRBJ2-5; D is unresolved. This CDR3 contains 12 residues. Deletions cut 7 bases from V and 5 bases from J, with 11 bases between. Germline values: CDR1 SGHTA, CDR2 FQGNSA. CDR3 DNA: TGTGCCAGCAACTTCCGAGTTGAGACCCAGTACTTC. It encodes CASNFRVETQYF.

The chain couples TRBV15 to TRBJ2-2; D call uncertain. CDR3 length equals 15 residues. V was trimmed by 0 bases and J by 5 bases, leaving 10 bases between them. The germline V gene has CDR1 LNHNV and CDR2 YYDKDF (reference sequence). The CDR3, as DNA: TGTGCCACCAGCAGAGACAAGAAAGGGACCGGGGAGCTGTTTTTT. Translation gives CATSRDKKGTGELFF.

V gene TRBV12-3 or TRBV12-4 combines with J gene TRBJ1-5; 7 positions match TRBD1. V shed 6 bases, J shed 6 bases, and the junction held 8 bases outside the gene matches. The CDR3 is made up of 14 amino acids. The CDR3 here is CASSPDRSGQPQHF. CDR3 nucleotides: TGTGCCAGCAGCCCGGACAGGAGCGGTCAGCCCCAGCATTTT.

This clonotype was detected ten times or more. The CDR3 nucleotides are TGTGCCAGCAGTCGGGACCCGAGGGCCGGGGAGCTGTTTTTT. This codes for CASSRDPRAGELFF. The rearrangement joins TRBV12-3 or TRBV12-4 to TRBJ2-2; D assignment may be TRBD1 or TRBD2 (5 bases each). V gave up 5 bases and J gave up 6 bases, with 13 bases separating them. The CDR3 is 14 residues long.

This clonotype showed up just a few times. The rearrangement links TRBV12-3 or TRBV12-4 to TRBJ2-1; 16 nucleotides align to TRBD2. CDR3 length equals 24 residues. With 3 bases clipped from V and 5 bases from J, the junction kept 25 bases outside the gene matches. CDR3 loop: CASSLVLVGGRLSGLAGGDNEQFF. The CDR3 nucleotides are TGTGCCAGCAGTTTGGTTTTAGTGGGGGGGCGCTTGTCGGGACTAGCGGGAGGGGACAATGAGCAGTTCTTC.

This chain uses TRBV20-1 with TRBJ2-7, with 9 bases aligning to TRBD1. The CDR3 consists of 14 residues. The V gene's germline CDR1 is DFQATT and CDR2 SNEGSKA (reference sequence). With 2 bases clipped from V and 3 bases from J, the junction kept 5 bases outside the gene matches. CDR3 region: CSARSRTGVYEQYF. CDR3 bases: TGCAGTGCTAGATCACGGACAGGGGTCTACGAGCAGTACTTC.

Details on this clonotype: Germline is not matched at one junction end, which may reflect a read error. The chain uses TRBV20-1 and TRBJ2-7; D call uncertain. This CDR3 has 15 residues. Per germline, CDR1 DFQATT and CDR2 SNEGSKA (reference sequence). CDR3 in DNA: TGCTGTGCTAGTCTGCAGGCGATGATCTCCTACGAGCAGTACTTC. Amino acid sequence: CCASLQAMISYEQYF.

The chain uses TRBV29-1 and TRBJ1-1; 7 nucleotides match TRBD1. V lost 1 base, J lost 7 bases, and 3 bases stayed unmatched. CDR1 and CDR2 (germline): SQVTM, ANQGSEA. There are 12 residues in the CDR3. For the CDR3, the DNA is TGCAGCGTTGAAGGGGCAGGGGGTGAAGCTTTCTTT. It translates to CSVEGAGGEAFF.

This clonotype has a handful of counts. CDR3 DNA sequence: TGTGCCAGCAGCTTTAGCGGAGTAGTTTCTGAAGCTTTCTTT. Translating it yields CASSFSGVVSEAFF. The rearrangement joins TRBV7-9 to TRBJ1-1; no clear D. V lost 3 bases and J 6 bases, leaving 14 bases between the germline ends. This CDR3 region has 14 residues. Germline loops: CDR1 SEHNR, CDR2 FQNEAQ (reference sequence).

The CDR3 region is CAISDSGTSGTETQYF. The CDR3 region has the DNA TGTGCCATCAGTGATTCCGGGACTAGCGGCACAGAGACCCAGTACTTC. The chain has TRBV10-3 and TRBJ2-5, with TRBD2 matching 11 bases. V lost 3 bases, J lost 4 bases, and 7 bases stayed unmatched. This CDR3 is 16 amino acids long. The germline gives CDR1 ENHRY, CDR2 SYGVKD.

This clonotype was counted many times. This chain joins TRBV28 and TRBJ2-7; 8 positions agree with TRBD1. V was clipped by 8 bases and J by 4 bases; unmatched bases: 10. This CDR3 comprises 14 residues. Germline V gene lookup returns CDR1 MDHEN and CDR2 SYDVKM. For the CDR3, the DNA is TGTGCCAGCCTCACCGGACAGGGTGGGTACGAGCAGTACTTC. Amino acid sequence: CASLTGQGGYEQYF.

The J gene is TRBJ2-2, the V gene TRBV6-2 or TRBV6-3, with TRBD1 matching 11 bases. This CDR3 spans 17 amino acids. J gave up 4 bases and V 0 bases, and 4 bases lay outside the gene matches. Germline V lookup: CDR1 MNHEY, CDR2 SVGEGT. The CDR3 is CASSYSGQGVFTGELFF. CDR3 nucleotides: TGTGCCAGCAGTTACTCGGGACAGGGGGTGTTCACCGGGGAGCTGTTTTTT.

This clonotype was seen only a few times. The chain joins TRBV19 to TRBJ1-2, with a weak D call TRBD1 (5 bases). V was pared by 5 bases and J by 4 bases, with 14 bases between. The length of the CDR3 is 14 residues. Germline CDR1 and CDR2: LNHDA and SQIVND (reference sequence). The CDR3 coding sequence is TGTGCCAGTAGTTCCTCCGGGACCACCTATGGCTACACCTTC. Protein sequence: CASSSSGTTYGYTF.